This passage covers 14 T cell receptor beta chains from one sample sequenced in a study of cytomegalovirus exposure and HLA in healthy donors. 60 Vbeta and 13 Jbeta primers were used in PCR. Using immunoSEQ multiplex PCR, the repertoire was profiled, and TCRdb retains in-frame clones only, with some absent. Here the sample spans about 120,000 clones, roughly 71% being singletons. Material for sequencing was PBMCs. The receptors were gathered from a woman in her 40s in good health and CMV-seropositive.

V and J are TRBV27 and TRBJ2-7; 7 bases are shared with TRBD1. J lost 4 bases, V lost 5 bases, and 8 bases had no gene match. In germline, CDR1 is MNHEY, CDR2 SMNVEV (reference sequence). This CDR3 has 14 amino acids. The CDR3 sequence is CASSVGTEQYEQYF. The CDR3 DNA sequence: TGTGCCAGCAGTGTTGGGACAGAACAGTACGAGCAGTACTTC.

The V gene is TRBV5-1, the J gene TRBJ2-3; D is possibly TRBD2 (6 bases). CDR3 length: 14 residues. V lost 7 bases and J 2 bases, leaving 14 bases between the germline ends. Germline assignment: CDR1 SGHRS and CDR2 YFSETQ. Here the CDR3 reads CASFFGGVTDTQYF. In DNA, the CDR3 is TGCGCCAGCTTTTTTGGCGGGGTCACAGATACGCAGTATTTT.

The CDR3 region is CASRLAIETGVFEQYF. Here the CDR3 DNA reads TGTGCAAGTCGCTTAGCGATAGAGACAGGGGTTTTCGAGCAGTACTTC. This chain connects TRBV12-2 to TRBJ2-7; TRBD1, the table's D call, lacks a check against the DNA. TRBV12-2 represents a pseudogene. The CDR3 length is 16 residues.

The chain recombines TRBV9 with TRBJ1-3, with 7 nucleotides matching TRBD1. CDR1 and CDR2 from the germline V gene are SGDLS and YYNGEE. V gave up 4 bases and J gave up 2 bases; unmatched junction bases: 3. CDR3 length: 14 amino acids. The CDR3: CASSPTGAGNTIYF. CDR3 coding DNA: TGTGCCAGCAGCCCCACAGGGGCTGGAAACACCATATATTTT.

DNA for the CDR3: TGTGCCAGCAGCTTAACATCGGGGGATGACTATGGCTACACCTTC. It yields the protein CASSLTSGDDYGYTF. The gene calls are TRBV7-3 and TRBJ1-2; maybe TRBD1 (5 bases). In germline, CDR1 is SGHTA, CDR2 FQGTGA. The CDR3 is 15 amino acids. The ends were cut back, 0 bases at V and 3 bases at J, with 11 bases in the middle.

By sample fraction, this clone is medium-sized (0.01 to 0.1%). CDR3: CASSEGTGWRGSPLHF. The DNA for the CDR3 is TGTGCCAGCAGTGAGGGGACAGGGTGGCGGGGTTCACCCCTCCACTTT. The chain has TRBV6-1 and TRBJ1-6, with 9 bases that match TRBD1. Unmatched junction bases numbered 9, after V lost 3 bases and J lost 9 bases. This CDR3 is built from 16 residues. Germline values: CDR1 MNHNS, CDR2 SASEGT.

The chain carries TRBV30 and TRBJ1-2; a possible D gene is TRBD1 (6 bases). The length of the CDR3 is 14 residues. Germline loops: CDR1 GTSNPN, CDR2 SVGIG (reference sequence). Trimming pared 0 bases from V and 8 bases from J, leaving 16 bases between. CDR3: CAWSVSGVGLGYTF. The CDR3 DNA reads TGTGCCTGGAGTGTATCAGGGGTCGGATTGGGCTACACCTTC.

This chain uses TRBV7-8 with TRBJ2-3; a possible D gene is TRBD1 (6 bases). There are 14 residues in the CDR3. The germline CDR1 and CDR2 sequences are SGHVS and FQNEAQ. With 5 bases removed from V and 2 bases from J, the gap between germline ends came to 11 bases. This chain's CDR3 is CASSLRDNTDTQYF. The CDR3 nucleotides are TGTGCCAGCAGCCTCCGGGACAACACAGATACGCAGTATTTT.

The rearrangement links TRBV5-1 to TRBJ1-4; D remains ambiguous. The CDR3 spans 15 residues. V was trimmed by 0 bases and J by 0 bases, leaving 6 bases between them. Germline loops: CDR1 SGHRS, CDR2 YFSETQ. The DNA for the CDR3 is TGCGCCAGCAGCTTGGCGGGGACAACTAATGAAAAACTGTTTTTT. It yields the protein CASSLAGTTNEKLFF.

The chain combines TRBV11-2 with TRBJ2-2; 9 nucleotides match TRBD2. The CDR3 covers 15 residues. With 5 bases clipped from V and 7 bases from J, the junction kept 8 bases outside the gene matches. Germline-derived CDR1 and CDR2 are SGHAT and FQNNGV. CDR3 coding DNA: TGTGCCAGCAGCCTGATAGCGGGAGTGGTCGGGGAGCTGTTTTTT. Its protein product is CASSLIAGVVGELFF.

This clone appeared a single time. The chain carries TRBV10-3 and TRBJ2-7; 8 nucleotides agree with TRBD1. CDR1 is ENHRY, CDR2 SYGVKD, per germline. Losses at the gene ends were 9 bases for V and 2 bases for J; bases not matched to a gene: 6. The CDR3 consists of 13 residues. CDR3 nucleotide sequence: TGTGCCATAAAGACAGGGGAGACCTACGAGCAGTACTTC. Amino acids: CAIKTGETYEQYF.

The chain employs TRBV5-6 and TRBJ2-5; 9 bases are shared with TRBD1. The assigned J gene may be wrong: the sequence end matches TRBJ2-7 better. The V gene's germline CDR1 is SGHDT and CDR2 YYEEEE. CDR3 size: 14 residues. CDR3 amino acids: CASSQDRGEDEQYF. The CDR3 bases are TGTGCCAGCAGCCAGGACAGGGGTGAAGACGAGCAGTACTTC.

The chain has TRBV7-9 and TRBJ2-7, with TRBD1 matching over 7 bases. The ends lost 5 bases at V and 5 bases at J; junction bases unmatched: 9. There are 14 residues in the CDR3. The germline V gene encodes CDR1 SEHNR and CDR2 FQNEAQ (reference sequence). CDR3 amino acids: CASSHRDSVDEQYF. The DNA of the CDR3 is TGTGCCAGCAGCCACCGGGACAGTGTAGACGAGCAGTACTTC. Full variable domain (outside the CDR3, taken from reference TRBV7-9 and TRBJ2-7): DTGVSQNPRHKITKRGQNVTFRCDPISEHNRLYWYRQTLGQGPEFLTYFQNEAQLEKSRLLSDRFSAERPKGSFSTLEIQRTEQGDSAMYLCASSHRDSVDEQYFGPGTRLTVT.

The chain recombines TRBV28 with TRBJ2-2; 8 bases are a match to TRBD1. CDR3 length equals 13 residues. V trimming: 7 bases; J trimming: 7 bases; junction bases outside the gene matches: 5. The V gene's germline CDR1 is MDHEN and CDR2 SYDVKM. The CDR3 nucleotides read TGTGCCAGCATACAGGGGGTAGTCGGGGAGCTGTTTTTT. The encoded protein is CASIQGVVGELFF.